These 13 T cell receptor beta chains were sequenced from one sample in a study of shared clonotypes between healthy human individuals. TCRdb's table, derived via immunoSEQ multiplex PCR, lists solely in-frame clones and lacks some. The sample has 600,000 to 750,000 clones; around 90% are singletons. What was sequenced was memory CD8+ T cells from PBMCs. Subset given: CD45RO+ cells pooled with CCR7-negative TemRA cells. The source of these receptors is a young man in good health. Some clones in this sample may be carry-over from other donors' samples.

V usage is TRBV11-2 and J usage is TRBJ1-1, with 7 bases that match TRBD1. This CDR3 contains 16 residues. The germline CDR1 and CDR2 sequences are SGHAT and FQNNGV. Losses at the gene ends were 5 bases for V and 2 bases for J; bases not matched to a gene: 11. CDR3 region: CASSPSLRGVNTEAFF. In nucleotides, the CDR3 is TGTGCCAGCAGCCCGAGCCTCAGGGGGGTTAACACTGAAGCTTTCTTT. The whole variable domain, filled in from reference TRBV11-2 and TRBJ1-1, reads EAGVAQSPRYKIIEKRQSVAFWCNPISGHATLYWYQQILGQGPKLLIQFQNNGVVDDSQLPKDRFSAERLKGVDSTLKIQPAKLEDSAVYLCASSPSLRGVNTEAFFGQGTRLTVV.

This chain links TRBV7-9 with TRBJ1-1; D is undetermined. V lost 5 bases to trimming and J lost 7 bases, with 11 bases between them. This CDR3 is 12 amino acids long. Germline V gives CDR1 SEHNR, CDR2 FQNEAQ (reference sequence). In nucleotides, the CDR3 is TGTGCCAGCAGCCGGGCGGTTGGTGAAGCTTTCTTT. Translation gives CASSRAVGEAFF.

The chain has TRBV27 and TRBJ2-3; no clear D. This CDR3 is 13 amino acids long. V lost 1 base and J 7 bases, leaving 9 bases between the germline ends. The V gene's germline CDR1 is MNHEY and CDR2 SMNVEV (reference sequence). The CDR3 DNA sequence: TGTGCCAGCAGTTTATTAGGCTCGAATACGCAGTATTTT. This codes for CASSLLGSNTQYF.

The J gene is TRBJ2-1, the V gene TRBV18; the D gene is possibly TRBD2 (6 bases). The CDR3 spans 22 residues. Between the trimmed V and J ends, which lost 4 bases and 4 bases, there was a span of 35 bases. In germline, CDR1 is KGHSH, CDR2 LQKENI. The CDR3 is CASSLGPFVAREGPRGYNEQFF. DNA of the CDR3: TGTGCCAGCTCACTTGGCCCTTTCGTGGCTAGAGAGGGCCCCCGGGGGTACAATGAGCAGTTCTTC.

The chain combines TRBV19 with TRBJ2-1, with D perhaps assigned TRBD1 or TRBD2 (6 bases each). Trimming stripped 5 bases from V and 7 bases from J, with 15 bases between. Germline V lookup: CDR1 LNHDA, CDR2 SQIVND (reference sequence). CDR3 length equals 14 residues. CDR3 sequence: CASSVYGGQNEQFF. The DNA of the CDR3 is TGTGCCAGTAGTGTATATGGGGGGCAAAATGAGCAGTTCTTC.

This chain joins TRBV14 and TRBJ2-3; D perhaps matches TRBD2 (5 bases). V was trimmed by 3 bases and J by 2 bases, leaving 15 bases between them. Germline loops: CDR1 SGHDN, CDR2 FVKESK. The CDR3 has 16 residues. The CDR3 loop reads CASSQLHRLYTDTQYF. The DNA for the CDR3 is TGTGCCAGCAGCCAGCTACACCGACTATACACAGATACGCAGTATTTT.

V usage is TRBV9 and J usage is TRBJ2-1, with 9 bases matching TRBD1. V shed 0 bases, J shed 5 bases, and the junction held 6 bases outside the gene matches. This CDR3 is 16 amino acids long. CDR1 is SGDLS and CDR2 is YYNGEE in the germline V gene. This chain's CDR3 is CASSVEGQGYDNEQFF. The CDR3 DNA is TGTGCCAGCAGCGTAGAAGGACAGGGGTACGACAATGAGCAGTTCTTC. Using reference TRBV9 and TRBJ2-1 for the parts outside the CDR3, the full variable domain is DSGVTQTPKHLITATGQRVTLRCSPRSGDLSVYWYQQSLDQGLQFLIQYYNGEERAKGNILERFSAQQFPDLHSELNLSSLELGDSALYFCASSVEGQGYDNEQFFGPGTRLTVL.

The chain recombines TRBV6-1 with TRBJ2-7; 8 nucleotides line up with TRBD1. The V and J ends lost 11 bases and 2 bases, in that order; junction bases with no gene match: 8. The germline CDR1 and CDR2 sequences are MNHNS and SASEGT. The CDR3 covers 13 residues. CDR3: CALSMDRAYEQYF. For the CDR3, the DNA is TGTGCCCTCTCAATGGACAGGGCCTACGAGCAGTACTTC.

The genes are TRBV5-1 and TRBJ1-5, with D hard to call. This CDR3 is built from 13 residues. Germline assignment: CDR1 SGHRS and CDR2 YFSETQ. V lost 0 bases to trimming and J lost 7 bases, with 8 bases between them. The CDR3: CASSLAGSQPQHF. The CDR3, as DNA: TGCGCCAGCAGCTTGGCGGGAAGCCAGCCCCAGCATTTT.

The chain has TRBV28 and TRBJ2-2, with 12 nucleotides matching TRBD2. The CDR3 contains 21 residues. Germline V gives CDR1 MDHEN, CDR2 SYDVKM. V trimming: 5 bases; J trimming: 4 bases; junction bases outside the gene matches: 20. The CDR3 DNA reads TGTGCCAGCAGTACAGCTCGACTAGCGGGAGCTCTTAGTCGTGGCACCGGGGAGCTGTTTTTT. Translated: CASSTARLAGALSRGTGELFF. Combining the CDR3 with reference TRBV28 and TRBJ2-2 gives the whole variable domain DVKVTQSSRYLVKRTGEKVFLECVQDMDHENMFWYRQDPGLGLRLIYFSYDVKMKEKGDIPEGYSVSREKKERFSLILESASTNQTSMYLCASSTARLAGALSRGTGELFFGEGSRLTVL.

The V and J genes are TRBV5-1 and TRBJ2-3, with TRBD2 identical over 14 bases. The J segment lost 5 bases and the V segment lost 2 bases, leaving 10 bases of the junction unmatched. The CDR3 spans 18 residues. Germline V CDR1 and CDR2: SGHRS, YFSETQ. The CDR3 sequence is CASSFSHRLAGGLDTQYF. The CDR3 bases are TGCGCCAGCAGCTTTTCCCACCGACTAGCGGGAGGGCTAGATACGCAGTATTTT.

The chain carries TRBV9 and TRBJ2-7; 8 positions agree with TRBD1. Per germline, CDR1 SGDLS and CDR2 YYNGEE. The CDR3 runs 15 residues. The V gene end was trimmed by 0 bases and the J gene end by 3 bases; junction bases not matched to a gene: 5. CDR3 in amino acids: CASSVASGGRYEQYF. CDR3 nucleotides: TGTGCCAGCAGCGTAGCTTCAGGGGGCCGCTACGAGCAGTACTTC.

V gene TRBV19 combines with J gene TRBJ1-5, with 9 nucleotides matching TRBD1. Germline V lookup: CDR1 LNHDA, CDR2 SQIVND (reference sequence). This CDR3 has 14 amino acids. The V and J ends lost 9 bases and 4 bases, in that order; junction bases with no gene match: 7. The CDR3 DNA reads TGTGCCAGCAACCAGGACAGGGGAAATCAGCCCCAGCATTTT. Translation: CASNQDRGNQPQHF.